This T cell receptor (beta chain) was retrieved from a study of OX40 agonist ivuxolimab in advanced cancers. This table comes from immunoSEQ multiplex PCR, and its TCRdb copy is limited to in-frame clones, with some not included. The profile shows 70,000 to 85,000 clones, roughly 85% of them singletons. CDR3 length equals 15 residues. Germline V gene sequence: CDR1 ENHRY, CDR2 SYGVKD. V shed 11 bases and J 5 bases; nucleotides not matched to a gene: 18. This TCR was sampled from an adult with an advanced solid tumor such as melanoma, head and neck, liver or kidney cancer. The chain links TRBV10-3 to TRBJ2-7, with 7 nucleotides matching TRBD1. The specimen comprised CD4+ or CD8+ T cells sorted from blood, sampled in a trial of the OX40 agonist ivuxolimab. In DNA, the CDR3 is TGTGCCTCCCGCCAGGGGACAGTATTGCGGGACGAGCAGTACTTC. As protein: CASRQGTVLRDEQYF.